The T cell receptor (beta chain) under discussion was sequenced for a study of metastatic and nonmetastatic thyroid tumors. At the level of the study: Blood and tumor or nodule tissue repertoires from malignant and benign thyroid patients were compared.

The sample holds many counts of this clone. All patients were treatment-naive before thyroid surgery. CDR3 length: 13 residues. Trimming removed 0 bases at V and 7 bases at J, with 11 bases between. Germline V gives CDR1 SGHNT, CDR2 YYREEE (reference sequence). TCRdb called clones again from the PCR reads with MiXCR. The sample has about 30,000 clones; more than 20% are singletons. What was sequenced was blood. The rearrangement uses TRBV5-4 and TRBJ2-7; perhaps TRBD1 as D (6 bases). The clonotype comes from a female donor with papillary thyroid cancer or a benign thyroid nodule (not recorded which). Some clones in this sample may be carry-over from other donors' samples. The CDR3 DNA is TGTGCCAGCAGCTTGGACAGGGCTCGAGAGCAGTACTTC. Amino acids: CASSLDRAREQYF.